What follows describes a single TCR beta chain. TCRdb re-called the 5' RACE reads; every CDR3 protein appears as one record, without DNA. This sample contains about 260,000 distinct CDR3 sequences. CDR1 and CDR2 from the germline V gene are DFQATT and SNEGSKA (reference sequence). This CDR3 is 14 amino acids long. These data belong to a study of T cells expressing NK-cell markers. This chain joins TRBV20-1 and TRBJ1-6; no DNA is available, so the TRBD1 call from TCRdb remains unchecked. Sequencing was carried out using blood T cells: a sorted CD56 or NKG2C T cell subset, CD4+ or CD8+ T cells, or bulk PBMC T cells (not recorded which). The clonotype originates from a young man in good health. Here the CDR3 reads CSAQTGGGNSPLHF.